Here is one T cell receptor (beta chain) with its context. These data belong to a study of blood T cell repertoires in COVID-19. As for the study in general: Donors in the United States, Italy and Spain gave samples during acute or convalescent COVID-19. T cells, B-cell-depleted T cells, or PBMCs supplied cDNA or gDNA.

Original analysis: Cell counts per sample came from amplifying reference gene primers. Sequencing used immunoSEQ multiplex PCR; TCRdb keeps in-frame clones, though not all of them. Clone size and V and J calls were adopted from that table, with D and trimming inferred from the DNA. The sample lists about 130,000 clones, over 80% occurring once. V lost 5 bases and J lost 1; bases outside the gene matches: 8. Germline V gene lookup returns CDR1 MNHEY and CDR2 SMNVEV (reference sequence). This CDR3 contains 15 residues. The gene calls are TRBV27 and TRBJ2-7, with TRBD1 matching 7 bases. Sequencing was performed on peripheral blood. The clonotype comes from a man aged 55 to 70 with acute or convalescent COVID-19. The CDR3 bases are TGTGCCAGCAGTCCCTTCCGGGACAGATCCTACGAGCAGTACTTC. Its translation is CASSPFRDRSYEQYF.